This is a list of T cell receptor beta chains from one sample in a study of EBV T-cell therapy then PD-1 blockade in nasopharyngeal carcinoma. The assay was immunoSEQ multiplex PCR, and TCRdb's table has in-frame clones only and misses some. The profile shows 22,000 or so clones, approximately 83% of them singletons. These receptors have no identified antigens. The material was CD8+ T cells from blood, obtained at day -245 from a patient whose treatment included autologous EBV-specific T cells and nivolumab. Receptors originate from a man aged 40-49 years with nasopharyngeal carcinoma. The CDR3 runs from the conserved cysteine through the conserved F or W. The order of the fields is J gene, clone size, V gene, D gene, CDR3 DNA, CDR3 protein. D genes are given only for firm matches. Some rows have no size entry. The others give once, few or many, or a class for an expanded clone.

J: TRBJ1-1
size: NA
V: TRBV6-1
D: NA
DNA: TGTGCCAGCAGTGAAGCGGACTCCGGACTCACTGAAGCTTTCTTT
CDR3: CASSEADSGLTEAFF

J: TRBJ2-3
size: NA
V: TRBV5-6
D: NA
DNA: TGTGCCAGCAGCTTTTTCGTCACAGATACGCAGTATTTT
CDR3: CASSFFVTDTQYF

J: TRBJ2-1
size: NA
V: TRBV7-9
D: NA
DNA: TGTGCCAGCAGCCCCGGGACTCCCTCCTACAATGAGCAGTTCTTC
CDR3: CASSPGTPSYNEQFF

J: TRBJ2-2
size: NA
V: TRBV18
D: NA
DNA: TGTGCCAGCTCACCACAAGACGATGCCACCGGGGAGCTGTTTTTT
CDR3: CASSPQDDATGELFF

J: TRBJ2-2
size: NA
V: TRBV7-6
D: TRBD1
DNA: TGTGCCAGCAGCTTAGGGACAGGGGGTTTACCCGGGGAGCTGTTTTTT
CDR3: CASSLGTGGLPGELFF

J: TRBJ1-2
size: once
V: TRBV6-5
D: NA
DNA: TGTGCCAGCTCTTTAAGGGGCTATAGCTATGGCTACACCTTC
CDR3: CASSLRGYSYGYTF

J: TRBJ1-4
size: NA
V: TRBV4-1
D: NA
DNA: TGCGCCAGCAGCACCATTACCGGGGCCGGCAATGAAAAACTGTTTTTT
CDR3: CASSTITGAGNEKLFF

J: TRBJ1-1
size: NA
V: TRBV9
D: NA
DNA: TGTGCCAACAGCGTAGGAGGGAACACTGAAGCTTTCTTT
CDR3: CANSVGGNTEAFF

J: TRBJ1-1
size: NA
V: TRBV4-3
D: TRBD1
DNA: TGCGCCAGCAGCTTAGCCGGGACAGGGGCCACTGAAGCTTTCTTT
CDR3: CASSLAGTGATEAFF

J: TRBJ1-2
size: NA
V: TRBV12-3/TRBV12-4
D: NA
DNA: TGTGTGCAGGCACCGCTCTATGGCTACACCTTC
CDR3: CVQAPLYGYTF

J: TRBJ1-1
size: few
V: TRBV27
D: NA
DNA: TGTGCCAGCAGTTACCAGGGTAACACTGAAGCTTTCTTT
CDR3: CASSYQGNTEAFF

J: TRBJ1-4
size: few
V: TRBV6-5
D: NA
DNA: TGTGCCAGCAGTTACGGGCGGACCGAGGCTGAAAAACTGTTTTTT
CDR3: CASSYGRTEAEKLFF

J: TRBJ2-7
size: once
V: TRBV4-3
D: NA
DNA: TGCGCCAGCAGCCACGCCAGGGGGGGCTACGAGCAGTACTTC
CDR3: CASSHARGGYEQYF

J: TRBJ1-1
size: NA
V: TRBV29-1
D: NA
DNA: TGCAGCGTTGACACAGGGTACACTGAAGCTTTCTTT
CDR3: CSVDTGYTEAFF

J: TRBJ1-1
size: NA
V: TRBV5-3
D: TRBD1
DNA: TGTGCCAGAAGCCGGGACAGGGGGATGCGGACTGAAGCTTTCTTT
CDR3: CARSRDRGMRTEAFF

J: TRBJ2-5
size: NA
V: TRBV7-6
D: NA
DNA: TGTGCCAGCAGCTCGGGACTTCAAGAGACCCAGTACTTC
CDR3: CASSSGLQETQYF

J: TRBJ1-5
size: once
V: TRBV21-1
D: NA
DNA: TGTGCCAGCAGCACCCCCGCAGTGCAGCCCCAGCATTTT
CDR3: CASSTPAVQPQHF

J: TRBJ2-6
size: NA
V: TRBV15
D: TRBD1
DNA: TGTGCCACCAGCAGGCACAGGGGCTCCGGGGCCAACGTCCTGACTTTC
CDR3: CATSRHRGSGANVLTF

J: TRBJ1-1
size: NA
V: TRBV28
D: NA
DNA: TGTGCCAGCAGTTTCCGGGACAATCGTGAAGCTTTCTTT
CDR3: CASSFRDNREAFF

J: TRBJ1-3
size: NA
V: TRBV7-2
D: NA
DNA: TGTGCCAGTGAAGGGGTCCCTGGAAACACCATATATTTT
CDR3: CASEGVPGNTIYF

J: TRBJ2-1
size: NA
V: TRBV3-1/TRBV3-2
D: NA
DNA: TGTGCCAGCAGCCAAGATGCAATTCTAACCCACTACAATGAGCAGTTCTTC
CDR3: CASSQDAILTHYNEQFF

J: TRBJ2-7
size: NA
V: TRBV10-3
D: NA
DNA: TGTGCCATCAGTGAGGGCCAGGGGGGGCCCTACGAGCAGTACTTC
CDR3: CAISEGQGGPYEQYF

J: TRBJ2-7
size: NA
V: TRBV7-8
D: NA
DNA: TGTGCCAGCAGCTTAGGTGCCTACTCCTACGAGCAGTACTTC
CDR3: CASSLGAYSYEQYF

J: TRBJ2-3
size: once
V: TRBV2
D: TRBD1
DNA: TGTGCCAGCAGTGGGACAGGGGGCCGGACAGATACGCAGTATTTT
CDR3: CASSGTGGRTDTQYF

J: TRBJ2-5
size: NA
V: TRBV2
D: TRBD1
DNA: TGTGCCAGGCGAACTTCACCGGGACAGACCCTCTCCCCACAAGAGACCCAGTACTTC
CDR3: CARRTSPGQTLSPQETQYF

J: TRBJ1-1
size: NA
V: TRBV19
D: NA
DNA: TGTGCCAGTAGCCCCCCGGGCATGAACACTGAAGCTTTCTTT
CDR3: CASSPPGMNTEAFF

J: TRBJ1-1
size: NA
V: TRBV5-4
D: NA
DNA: TGTGCCAGCAGCTGGGGCTACACTGAAGCTTTCTTT
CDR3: CASSWGYTEAFF

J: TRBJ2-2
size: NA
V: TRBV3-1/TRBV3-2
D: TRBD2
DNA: TGTGCCAGCAGCCCGAGCGGGGGGGATGTCGGGGAGCTGTTTTTT
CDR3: CASSPSGGDVGELFF

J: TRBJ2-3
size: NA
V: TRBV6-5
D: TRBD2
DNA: TGTGCCAGCAGTTCGACTAGCGGGGGCGCAGATACGCAGTATTTT
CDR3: CASSSTSGGADTQYF

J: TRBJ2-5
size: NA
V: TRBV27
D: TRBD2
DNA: TGTGCCAGCACCTACGGGAGGGTGGGTGAGACCCAGTACTTC
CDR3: CASTYGRVGETQYF

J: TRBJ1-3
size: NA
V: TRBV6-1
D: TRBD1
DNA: TGTGCCAGCAGTGGCGGACAGGAGAACTCTGGAAACACCATATATTTT
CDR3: CASSGGQENSGNTIYF

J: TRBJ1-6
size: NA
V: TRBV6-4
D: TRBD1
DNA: TGTGCCAGCAGCCCGGGACAAGGGGGCAATTCACCCCTCCACTTT
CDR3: CASSPGQGGNSPLHF

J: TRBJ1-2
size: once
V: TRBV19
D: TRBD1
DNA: TGTGCCAGTAGTATCCCCTGGACAGGGGGCTTGGATGGCTACACCTTC
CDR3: CASSIPWTGGLDGYTF

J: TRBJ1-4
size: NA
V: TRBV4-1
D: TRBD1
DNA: TGCGCCAGCAGGACAGGGGGCTCTAATGAAAAACTGTTTTTT
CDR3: CASRTGGSNEKLFF

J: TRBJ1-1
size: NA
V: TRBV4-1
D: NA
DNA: TGCGCCAGCAGCCAAATGGGGGTCCGGACTGAAGCTTTCTTT
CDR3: CASSQMGVRTEAFF